Reported below is one TCR beta chain. No antigen is known for it. It has no much larger one-base neighbor in the sample; base qualities were not kept. Here V drops 0 bases and J drops 3 bases, and the junction holds 9 bases not matched to any gene. CDR1 is given as SGDLS and CDR2 as YYNGEE, both from the germline V gene. The CDR3 sequence holds 16 residues, the cysteine and phenylalanine included. Only the CDR3 region is kept as DNA, spanning 48 bases read in frame from base 1. Each collaborating institution followed its own protocols to collect whole blood in K2EDTA tubes. For TCRbeta analysis, collaborator samples were shipped as frozen whole blood, as isolated PBMCs, or as DNA extracted from either sample type. This record comes from a study of blood T cell repertoires in COVID-19 (TCRdb year 2020). A note on the overall study: Samples from collaborators originated in the United States, Italy and Spain and spanned both the acute and convalescent phases of COVID-19. The prospective study material was composed of cDNA or gDNA derived from T cells, B-cell-depleted T cells, or PBMCs. Deeply sampled blood TCRbeta repertoires from subjects exposed to, actively infected with, or recovered from COVID-19 were included in the dataset. The repertoires were made available in a free public database intended to serve as a resource for research on the immune response to SARS-CoV-2. The samples were drawn from two sources: the first 160 participants of the ongoing ImmuneRACE study, and approximately 1,300 subjects contributed by 6 global collaborators. Nearly every sample came with metadata listing a de-identified subject ID, COVID-19 status, age in years and sex. Where available, HLA class I and class II types were taken from metadata supplied by the sample provider and were not determined by assay-based typing. Points the paper makes about the study in general: How much clinical and demographic metadata was included differed by source and by participant, and the metadata was provided uncurated.

The immunoSEQ Assay, a bias-controlled multiplex PCR, was used to amplify TCRbeta CDR3 regions from genomic DNA. Per the authors' processing: The number of nucleated cells in each sample was estimated from the amplification of reference gene primers within the assay. To quantify the absolute abundance of each unique TCRbeta CDR3 rearrangement, sequence reads were collapsed and filtered. For each sample, productive Simpson clonality was calculated by taking the square root of Simpson's diversity index across productive rearrangements. This is the immuneACCESS table as TCRdb keeps it, with only in-frame sequences that have V and J called. A part of the clones is gone; compared with another copy, unresolved V genes explain less than half, and the rest is unexplained. V and J calls and clone size are given by that table; D and trimming were obtained from the DNA. The sample table records tens of thousands of clones; more than 75% of these occur just once. About 15% of the sample belongs to the ten largest clones.

This TCR was sampled from a human donor in a cohort sampled during active COVID-19. The sequenced sample was peripheral blood. The V and J segments used are TRBV9 and TRBJ2-7, and 7 bases in between align with TRBD2. The CDR3 protein is CASSVAAGGGIYEQYF. The DNA reads TGTGCCAGCAGCGTAGCCGCCGGGGGAGGGATCTACGAGCAGTACTTC.